The 27 T cell receptor beta chains below were found in one sample sequenced in a study of T-cell memory formation after mild COVID-19. TCRdb passed the 5' RACE reads through MiXCR, listing each CDR3 protein once. The sample holds more than 150,000 distinct CDR3 sequences, over 20% seen once. Sequencing was performed on PBMCs or a T cell subset sorted from them (not recorded which). All receptors derive from an adult woman who had mild COVID-19 (a few samples of this study predate the infection). Cell type and time point are not known.

This chain links TRBV7-2 with TRBJ1-1; D is ambiguous. Trimming took off 5 bases at V and 1 base at J, with 5 bases between the two ends. Germline CDR1 reads SGHTA; CDR2 reads FQGNSA. The CDR3 is made up of 12 amino acids. CDR3 residues: CASSAWNTEAFF. CDR3 nucleotides: TGTGCCAGCAGCGCATGGAACACTGAAGCTTTCTTT.

The chain combines TRBV29-1 with TRBJ2-5; TRBD2 matches at 16 bases. The CDR3 has 17 residues. Per the germline V gene, CDR1 is SQVTM and CDR2 is ANQGSEA. J was trimmed by 4 bases and V by 6 bases; bases with no gene match: 11. For the CDR3, the DNA is TGCAGCGTCGAGGGACTAGCGGGAGGGCCGAGTGGAGAGACCCAGTACTTC. This encodes CSVEGLAGGPSGETQYF.

The sample holds a few counts of this clonotype. The gene calls are TRBV4-2 and TRBJ2-1; 11 nucleotides match TRBD2. The J segment lost 7 bases and the V segment lost 1 base, leaving 3 bases of the junction unmatched. Germline assignment: CDR1 LGHNA and CDR2 YNFKEQ. CDR3 length: 15 amino acids. DNA for the CDR3: TGTGCCAGCAGCCAAGGACTAGCGGGGACTAATGAGCAGTTCTTC. Amino acid sequence: CASSQGLAGTNEQFF.

The chain has TRBV24-1 and TRBJ2-3; possible D gene TRBD1, 6 bases. This CDR3 spans 14 amino acids. Germline loops: CDR1 KGHDR, CDR2 SFDVKD. The V and J ends lost 4 bases and 3 bases respectively, with 10 bases between them. CDR3 in DNA: TGTGCCACCAGTGACGACAGGCCTACAGATACGCAGTATTTT. This sequence encodes CATSDDRPTDTQYF.

This rearrangement joins TRBV29-1 to TRBJ2-4, with unresolved D. The CDR3 spans 13 residues. V was pared by 7 bases and J by 4 bases, with 14 bases between. The germline V gene encodes CDR1 SQVTM and CDR2 ANQGSEA. CDR3 DNA: TGCAGCGCCCTCGCCTCAACTAAAAACATTCAGTACTTC. As protein: CSALASTKNIQYF. Drawing the rest from reference TRBV29-1 and TRBJ2-4, the complete variable domain is SAVISQKPSRDICQRGTSLTIQCQVDSQVTMMFWYRQQPGQSLTLIATANQGSEATYESGFVIDKFPISRPNLTFSTLTVSNMSPEDSSIYLCSALASTKNIQYFGAGTRLSVL.

The CDR3 nucleotides read TGCGCCAGCAGCCGTGGTGCAGGTGGAAACTACGAGCAGTACTTC. Translated: CASSRGAGGNYEQYF. The genes are TRBV4-1 and TRBJ2-7, with D uncertain. The CDR3 totals 15 residues. With 4 bases removed from V and 3 bases from J, the gap between germline ends came to 16 bases. CDR1 and CDR2 from the germline V gene are MGHRA and YSYEKL.

The V gene is TRBV4-1, the J gene TRBJ1-6; the D gene is possibly TRBD1 (5 bases). Germline CDR1 is MGHRA and CDR2 is YSYEKL. V was trimmed by 1 base and J by 9 bases, leaving 13 bases between them. CDR3 length: 15 residues. CDR3 sequence reads: CASSQGDGVGSPLHF. The CDR3 DNA reads TGCGCCAGCAGCCAAGGGGACGGTGTGGGTTCACCCCTCCACTTT.

J is TRBJ2-1 and V is TRBV4-3; 7 bases align to TRBD1. CDR1 and CDR2 from the germline V gene are LGHNA and YSLEER. The CDR3 extends over 14 amino acids. V shed 3 bases and J 5 bases; nucleotides not matched to a gene: 4. Written as DNA, the CDR3 is TGCGCCAGCAGCCACCTGGGACAGCACAATGAGCAGTTCTTC. It codes for CASSHLGQHNEQFF.

This clonotype occurred a few times. V is TRBV29-1 and J is TRBJ1-1; D perhaps matches TRBD1 (6 bases). This CDR3 has 14 amino acids. The V gene's germline CDR1 is SQVTM and CDR2 ANQGSEA. Between the trimmed V and J ends, which lost 7 bases and 0 bases, there was a span of 15 bases. The CDR3 DNA reads TGCAGCGCCCTTATCCCAGGGGTGAACACTGAAGCTTTCTTT. It is translated as CSALIPGVNTEAFF. Complete variable domain (other parts from reference TRBV29-1 and TRBJ1-1): SAVISQKPSRDICQRGTSLTIQCQVDSQVTMMFWYRQQPGQSLTLIATANQGSEATYESGFVIDKFPISRPNLTFSTLTVSNMSPEDSSIYLCSALIPGVNTEAFFGQGTRLTVV.

This clonotype was recorded a few times. The rearrangement uses TRBV4-1 and TRBJ2-7; tentatively, D is TRBD1 or TRBD2 (5 bases each). Trimming cost V 2 bases and J 3 bases, with 11 bases left between them. Germline CDR1 reads MGHRA; CDR2 reads YSYEKL. This CDR3 region has 14 residues. The CDR3 region has the DNA TGCGCCAGCAGCCAACGGGACCCCAACTACGAGCAGTACTTC. This translates into CASSQRDPNYEQYF.

This clonotype was counted only a few times. The chain uses TRBV7-9 and TRBJ2-5; weak D call: TRBD1 (6 bases). There are 15 residues in the CDR3. V lost 7 bases, J lost 5 bases, and 20 bases lay in between. Germline-derived CDR1 and CDR2 are SEHNR and FQNEAQ (reference sequence). The DNA for the CDR3 is TGTGCCAGCATCCCAAGGTCTGGGGGCTGGGAGACCCAGTACTTC. The encoded protein is CASIPRSGGWETQYF.

The chain employs TRBV19 and TRBJ1-5; a weak D match, TRBD1 (6 bases). This CDR3 has 12 amino acids. Germline loops: CDR1 LNHDA, CDR2 SQIVND (reference sequence). V lost 7 bases to trimming and J lost 5 bases, with 9 bases between them. The DNA of the CDR3 is TGTGCCAGTACCACAGGGTATCAGCCCCAGCATTTT. Its protein product is CASTTGYQPQHF.

The chain employs TRBV7-2 and TRBJ2-2, with 8 bases identical to TRBD2. With V trimmed by 5 bases and J by 0 bases, 8 bases remained unmatched. The CDR3 has 17 amino acids. Germline loops: CDR1 SGHTA, CDR2 FQGNSA. CDR3 in amino acids: CASSETLAGTNTGELFF. The CDR3 DNA reads TGTGCCAGCAGCGAGACTTTAGCGGGGACGAACACCGGGGAGCTGTTTTTT.

The genes are TRBV6-5 and TRBJ1-2; D is perhaps TRBD1 (5 bases). Trimming removed 6 bases at V and 4 bases at J, with 12 bases between. The CDR3 spans 13 residues. Germline CDR1 and CDR2: MNHEY and SVGAGI. The CDR3 region is CASRPGRIYGYTF. The CDR3 DNA reads TGTGCCAGCAGACCGGGACGGATCTATGGCTACACCTTC.

This chain joins TRBV9 and TRBJ2-7; perhaps TRBD2 as D (5 bases). Germline-derived CDR1 and CDR2 are SGDLS and YYNGEE. The CDR3 spans 15 residues. V was trimmed by 3 bases and J by 0 bases, leaving 13 bases between them. CDR3 coding DNA: TGTGCCAGCAGCGCAGGCTGGGAGAGCTCCTACGAGCAGTACTTC. It is translated as CASSAGWESSYEQYF. Variable domain in full (rest from reference TRBV9 and TRBJ2-7): DSGVTQTPKHLITATGQRVTLRCSPRSGDLSVYWYQQSLDQGLQFLIQYYNGEERAKGNILERFSAQQFPDLHSELNLSSLELGDSALYFCASSAGWESSYEQYFGPGTRLTVT.

Only a few counts were recorded for this clonotype. This chain connects TRBV5-1 to TRBJ2-7, with 10 bases lining up with TRBD2. The CDR3 covers 15 residues. The J segment lost 7 bases and the V segment lost 4 bases, leaving 11 bases of the junction unmatched. From germline, CDR1 is SGHRS and CDR2 YFSETQ. This CDR3 is CASSQGTSDLREQYF. The CDR3 DNA is TGCGCCAGCAGCCAGGGGACTAGCGATTTGAGGGAGCAGTACTTC.

V gene TRBV24-1 combines with J gene TRBJ1-5; no definite D call. The CDR3 contains 14 residues. Per germline, CDR1 KGHDR and CDR2 SFDVKD. Trimming cost V 1 base and J 5 bases, with 8 bases left between them. The CDR3 is CATSDFERDQPQHF. In nucleotides, the CDR3 is TGTGCCACCAGTGATTTCGAACGGGATCAGCCCCAGCATTTT.

The chain has TRBV7-6 and TRBJ2-1, with D possibly being TRBD1 (5 bases). This CDR3 spans 12 amino acids. V lost 6 bases and J 4 bases, leaving 7 bases between the germline ends. From germline, CDR1 is SGHVS and CDR2 FNYEAQ. The CDR3 loop reads CASSNRYNEQFF. For the CDR3, the DNA is TGTGCCAGCAGTAACAGGTACAATGAGCAGTTCTTC.

J is TRBJ1-2 and V is TRBV7-2; TRBD1 agrees at 9 bases. This CDR3 is built from 15 residues. Germline V gene data show CDR1 as SGHTA and CDR2 as FQGNSA. Unmatched junction bases numbered 8, after V lost 5 bases and J lost 4 bases. CDR3 region: CASSLTGGNTYGYTF. The DNA of the CDR3 is TGTGCCAGCAGCCTGACAGGGGGAAACACCTATGGCTACACCTTC. Variable domain in full (rest from reference TRBV7-2 and TRBJ1-2): GAGVSQSPSNKVTEKGKDVELRCDPISGHTALYWYRQSLGQGLEFLIYFQGNSAPDKSGLPSDRFSAERTGGSVSTLTIQRTQQEDSAVYLCASSLTGGNTYGYTFGSGTRLTVV.

The chain is built from TRBV30 and TRBJ2-7; TRBD1 agrees at 10 bases. The CDR3 contains 14 residues. V trimming: 2 bases; J trimming: 1 base; junction bases outside the gene matches: 2. The germline CDR1 and CDR2 sequences are GTSNPN and SVGIG (reference sequence). CDR3 residues: CAWSPGQGSYEQYF. In DNA form, the CDR3 reads TGTGCCTGGAGTCCGGGACAGGGGTCCTACGAGCAGTACTTC. Combining the CDR3 with reference TRBV30 and TRBJ2-7 gives the whole variable domain SQTIHQWPATLVQPVGSPLSLECTVEGTSNPNLYWYRQAAGRGLQLLFYSVGIGQISSEVPQNLSASRPQDRQFILSSKKLLLSDSGFYLCAWSPGQGSYEQYFGPGTRLTVT.

There are a few counts of this clonotype. The genes are TRBV9 and TRBJ2-1; tentatively, D is TRBD2 (7 bases). Germline CDR1 SGDLS, CDR2 YYNGEE. The length of the CDR3 is 14 residues. V lost 3 bases to trimming and J lost 4 bases, with 11 bases between them. This CDR3 reads CASSEGGGYNEQFF. The CDR3 nucleotides are TGTGCCAGCAGCGAAGGGGGAGGGTACAATGAGCAGTTCTTC.

The V and J genes are TRBV7-6 and TRBJ2-7, with D perhaps TRBD2 (5 bases). Deletions cut 1 base from V and 3 bases from J, with 10 bases between. Per germline, CDR1 SGHVS and CDR2 FNYEAQ. The CDR3 contains 14 residues. CDR3 sequence (DNA): TGTGCCAGCAGCTTAGAAGCGGTGGGCTACGAGCAGTACTTC. Protein: CASSLEAVGYEQYF.

The table lists this clonotype with a few counts. This chain joins TRBV7-9 and TRBJ2-5; perhaps TRBD1 as D (5 bases). The V gene lost 11 bases and the J gene lost 2 bases, with 21 bases spanning the gap. This CDR3 has 15 amino acids. Germline V gene lookup returns CDR1 SEHNR and CDR2 FQNEAQ (reference sequence). The CDR3 loop is CAFEKSREGQETQYF. The DNA for the CDR3 is TGTGCCTTCGAAAAAAGCAGGGAAGGTCAAGAGACCCAGTACTTC.

The gene calls are TRBV6-1 and TRBJ2-3; maybe TRBD2 (5 bases). V gave up 3 bases and J gave up 3 bases, with 10 bases separating them. CDR1 and CDR2 (germline): MNHNS, SASEGT. This CDR3 is built from 14 residues. CDR3 protein: CASSEPGYTDTQYF. In DNA form, the CDR3 reads TGTGCCAGCAGTGAGCCGGGGTATACAGATACGCAGTATTTT.

The chain is built from TRBV7-2 and TRBJ2-1, with 8 bases that match TRBD2. The trim removed 7 bases at V and 4 bases at J, leaving 9 bases unmatched. The CDR3 runs 15 residues. Germline V gene sequence: CDR1 SGHTA, CDR2 FQGNSA. Written as DNA, the CDR3 is TGTGCCAGCACCCCAGGACTAGCCGCATACAATGAGCAGTTCTTC. Amino acids: CASTPGLAAYNEQFF.

This rearrangement joins TRBV10-2 to TRBJ2-7; 11 bases fit TRBD1. The length of the CDR3 is 16 residues. J was trimmed by 3 bases and V by 0 bases; bases with no gene match: 4. In germline, CDR1 is WSHSY, CDR2 SAAADI. The CDR3 sequence: CASSESGTGGNYEQYF. CDR3 bases: TGCGCCAGCAGTGAGTCGGGGACAGGGGGTAACTACGAGCAGTACTTC.

This chain joins TRBV29-1 and TRBJ1-1; TRBD1 might be the D (5 bases). CDR3 size: 13 residues. The germline gives CDR1 SQVTM, CDR2 ANQGSEA. V was pared by 3 bases and J by 11 bases, with 19 bases between. CDR3 coding DNA: TGCAGCGTTGATCATCCCTCGGGACCGGGGGCTTTCTTT. It translates to CSVDHPSGPGAFF.